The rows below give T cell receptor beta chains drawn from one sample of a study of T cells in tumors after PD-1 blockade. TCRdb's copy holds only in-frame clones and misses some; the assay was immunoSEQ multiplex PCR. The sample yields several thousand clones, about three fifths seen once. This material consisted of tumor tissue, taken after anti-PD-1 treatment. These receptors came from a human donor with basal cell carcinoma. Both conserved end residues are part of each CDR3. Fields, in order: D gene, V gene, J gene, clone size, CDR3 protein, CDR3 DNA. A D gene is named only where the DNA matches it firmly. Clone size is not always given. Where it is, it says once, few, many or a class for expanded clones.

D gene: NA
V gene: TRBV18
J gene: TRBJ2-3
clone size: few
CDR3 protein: CASSLTAARGGTDTQYF
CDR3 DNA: TGTGCCAGCTCACTAACTGCCGCCAGGGGGGGCACAGATACGCAGTATTTT

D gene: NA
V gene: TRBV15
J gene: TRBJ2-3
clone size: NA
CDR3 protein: CATNTGLRSTDTQYF
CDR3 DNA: TGTGCCACCAACACCGGCCTTAGAAGCACAGATACGCAGTATTTT

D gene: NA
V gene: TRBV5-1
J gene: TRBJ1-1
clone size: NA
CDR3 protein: CASSAGGARNTEAFF
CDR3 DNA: TGCGCCAGCAGCGCGGGGGGGGCGAGGAACACTGAAGCTTTCTTT

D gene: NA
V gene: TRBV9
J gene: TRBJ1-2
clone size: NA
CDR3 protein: CASSEGGKLSSNGYTF
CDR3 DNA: TGTGCCAGCAGCGAGGGGGGTAAGCTTTCCTCTAATGGCTACACCTTC

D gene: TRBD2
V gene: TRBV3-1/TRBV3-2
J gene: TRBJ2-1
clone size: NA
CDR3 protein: CASSQAPGLAGSGDLDEQFF
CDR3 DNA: TGTGCCAGCAGCCAAGCTCCGGGACTAGCGGGCTCCGGTGATTTAGATGAGCAGTTCTTC

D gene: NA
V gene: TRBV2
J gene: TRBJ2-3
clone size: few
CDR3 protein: CASSETQRSTDTQYF
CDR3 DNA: TGTGCCAGCAGTGAAACCCAGCGGAGCACAGATACGCAGTATTTT

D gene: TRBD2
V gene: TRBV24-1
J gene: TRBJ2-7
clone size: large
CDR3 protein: CATSDPRTSDYEQYF
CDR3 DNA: TGTGCCACCAGTGATCCACGGACTAGCGACTACGAGCAGTACTTC

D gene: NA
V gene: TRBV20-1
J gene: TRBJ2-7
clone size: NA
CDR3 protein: CSASVAGLHEQYF
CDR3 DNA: TGCAGTGCTAGTGTCGCGGGTCTTCACGAGCAGTACTTC

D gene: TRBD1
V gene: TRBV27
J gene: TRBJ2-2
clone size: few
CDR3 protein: CASSKPPGQGLWGTGELFF
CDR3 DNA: TGTGCCAGCAGTAAACCTCCGGGACAGGGTTTGTGGGGAACCGGGGAGCTGTTTTTT

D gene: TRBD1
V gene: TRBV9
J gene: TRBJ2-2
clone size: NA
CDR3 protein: CASSATGDPNTGELFF
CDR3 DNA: TGTGCCAGCAGCGCTACAGGGGACCCGAACACCGGGGAGCTGTTTTTT

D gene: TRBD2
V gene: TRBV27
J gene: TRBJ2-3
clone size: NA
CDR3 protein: CASSLGTMQYF
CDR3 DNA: TGTGCCAGCAGTCTCGGGACTATGCAGTATTTT

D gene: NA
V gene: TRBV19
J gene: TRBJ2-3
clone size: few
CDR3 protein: CASSINQGEGFGQYF
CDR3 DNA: TGTGCCAGTAGTATAAATCAGGGAGAGGGCTTCGGGCAGTATTTT

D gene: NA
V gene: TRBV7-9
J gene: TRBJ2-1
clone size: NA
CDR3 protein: CASSLGDYNEQFF
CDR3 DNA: TGTGCCAGCAGCTTAGGGGACTACAATGAGCAGTTCTTC

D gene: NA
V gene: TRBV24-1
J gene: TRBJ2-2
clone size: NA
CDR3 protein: CATSDLGTGELFF
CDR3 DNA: TGTGCCACCAGTGATTTAGGCACCGGGGAGCTGTTTTTT

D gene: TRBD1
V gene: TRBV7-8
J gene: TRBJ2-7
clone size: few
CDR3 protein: CASSSGQGVLYEQYF
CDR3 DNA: TGTGCCAGCAGCTCGGGACAGGGGGTCCTCTACGAGCAGTACTTC

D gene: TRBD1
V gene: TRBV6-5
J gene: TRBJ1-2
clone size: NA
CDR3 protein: CASSSSTGTVYGYTF
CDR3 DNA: TGTGCCAGCAGTAGTTCGACCGGGACAGTCTATGGCTACACCTTC

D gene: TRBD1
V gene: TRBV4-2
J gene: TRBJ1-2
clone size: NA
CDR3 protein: CASSQGGGQLNYGYTF
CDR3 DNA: TGTGCCAGCAGCCAAGGAGGGGGACAGCTAAACTATGGCTACACCTTC

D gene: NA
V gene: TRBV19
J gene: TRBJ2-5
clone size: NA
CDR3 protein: CASTQSTGETQYF
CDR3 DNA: TGTGCCAGTACTCAAAGCACCGGCGAGACCCAGTACTTC

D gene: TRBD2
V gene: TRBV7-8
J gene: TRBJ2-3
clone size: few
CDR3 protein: CASSFLAGGPSTDTQYF
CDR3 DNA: TGTGCCAGCAGTTTCCTAGCGGGGGGGCCAAGCACAGATACGCAGTATTTT

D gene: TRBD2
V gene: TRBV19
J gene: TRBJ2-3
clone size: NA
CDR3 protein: CASTASGGWGDTQYF
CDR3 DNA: TGTGCCAGTACCGCTAGCGGGGGCTGGGGAGATACGCAGTATTTT

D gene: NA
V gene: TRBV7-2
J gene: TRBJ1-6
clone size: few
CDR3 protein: CASSLEQGRNSPLHF
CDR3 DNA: TGTGCCAGCAGCTTAGAGCAGGGGAGAAATTCACCCCTCCACTTT

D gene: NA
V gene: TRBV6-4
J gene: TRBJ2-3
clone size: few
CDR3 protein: CASTSEGHRDTDTQYF
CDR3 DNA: TGTGCCAGCACCTCGGAGGGACACAGGGACACAGATACGCAGTATTTT

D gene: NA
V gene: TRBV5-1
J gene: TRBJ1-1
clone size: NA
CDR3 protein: CASSATGLPNTEAFF
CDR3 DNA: TGCGCCAGCAGCGCAACAGGCCTTCCAAACACTGAAGCTTTCTTT

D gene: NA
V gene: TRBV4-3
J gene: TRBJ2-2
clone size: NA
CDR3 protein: CASSYSTNPGELFF
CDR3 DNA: TGCGCCAGCAGCTATTCTACAAACCCCGGGGAGCTGTTTTTT

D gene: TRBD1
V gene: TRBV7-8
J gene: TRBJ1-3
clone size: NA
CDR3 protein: CASSLLQGAIRGTIYF
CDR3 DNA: TGTGCCAGCAGCTTATTACAGGGGGCGATTAGGGGCACCATATATTTT

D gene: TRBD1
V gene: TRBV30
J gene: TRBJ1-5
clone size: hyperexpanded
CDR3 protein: CAWSSQNRGGQPQHF
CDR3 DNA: TGTGCCTGGAGTAGCCAAAACAGGGGCGGTCAGCCCCAGCATTTT

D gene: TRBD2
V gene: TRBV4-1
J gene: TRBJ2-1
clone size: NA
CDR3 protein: CASSPRGGSYNEQFF
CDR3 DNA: TGCGCCAGCAGCCCTCGGGGGGGCTCCTACAATGAGCAGTTCTTC

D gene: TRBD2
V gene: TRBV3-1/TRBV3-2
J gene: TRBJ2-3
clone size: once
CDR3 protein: CASSQSRLAARTDTQYF
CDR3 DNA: TGTGCCAGCAGCCAATCAAGGCTAGCGGCTCGCACAGATACGCAGTATTTT

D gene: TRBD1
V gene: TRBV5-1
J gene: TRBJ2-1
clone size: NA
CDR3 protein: CASSLDGQGLWNEQFF
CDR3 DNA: TGCGCCAGCAGCTTGGATGGACAGGGGTTGTGGAATGAGCAGTTCTTC

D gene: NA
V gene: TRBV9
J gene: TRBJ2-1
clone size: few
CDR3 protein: CASSVGGSYNEQFF
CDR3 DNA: TGTGCCAGCAGCGTAGGGGGATCCTACAATGAGCAGTTCTTC

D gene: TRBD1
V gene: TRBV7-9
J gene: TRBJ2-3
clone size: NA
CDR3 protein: CASTRDRGTDTQYF
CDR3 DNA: TGTGCCAGCACCCGGGACAGAGGCACAGATACGCAGTATTTT

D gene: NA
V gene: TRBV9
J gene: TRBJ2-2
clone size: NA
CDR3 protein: CASSHHSPGIGELFF
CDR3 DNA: TGTGCCAGCAGCCATCATTCACCAGGAATCGGGGAGCTGTTTTTT

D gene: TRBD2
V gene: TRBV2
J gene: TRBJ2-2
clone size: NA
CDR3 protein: CASRLIAGAGELFF
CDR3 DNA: TGTGCCAGCAGGTTGATAGCGGGAGCCGGGGAGCTGTTTTTT

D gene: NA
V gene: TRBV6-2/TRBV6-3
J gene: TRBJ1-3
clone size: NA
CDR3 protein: CASSYIGSAGNTIYF
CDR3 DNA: TGTGCCAGCAGTTACATCGGTTCCGCTGGAAACACCATATATTTT

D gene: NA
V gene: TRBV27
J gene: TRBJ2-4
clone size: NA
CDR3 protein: CASRDFTVAYIQYF
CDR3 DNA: TGTGCCAGCAGGGACTTTACCGTAGCGTACATTCAGTACTTC

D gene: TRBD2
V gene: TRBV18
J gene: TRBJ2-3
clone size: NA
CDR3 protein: CASSPTSGTDTQYF
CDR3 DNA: TGTGCCAGCTCACCGACTAGCGGCACAGATACGCAGTATTTT

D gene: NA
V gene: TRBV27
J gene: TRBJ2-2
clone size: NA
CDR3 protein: CASSLSLSIGAGELFF
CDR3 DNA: TGTGCCAGCAGTTTATCCTTGTCCATTGGGGCCGGGGAGCTGTTTTTT

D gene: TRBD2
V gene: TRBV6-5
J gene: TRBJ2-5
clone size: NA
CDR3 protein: CASSYSILAGGETQYF
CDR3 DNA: TGTGCCAGCAGTTACTCGATTCTAGCGGGGGGGGAGACCCAGTACTTC

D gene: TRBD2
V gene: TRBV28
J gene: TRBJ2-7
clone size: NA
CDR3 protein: CASSTPSGRFF
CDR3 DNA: TGTGCCAGCAGTACCCCTAGCGGGAGGTTCTTC

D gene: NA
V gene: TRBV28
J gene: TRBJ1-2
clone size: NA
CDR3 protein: CASSLSGRNYGYTF
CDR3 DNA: TGTGCCAGCAGTTTATCGGGCAGGAACTATGGCTACACCTTC

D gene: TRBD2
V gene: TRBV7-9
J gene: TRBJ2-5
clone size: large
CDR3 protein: CASSLWSSGRAVETQYF
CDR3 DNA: TGTGCCAGCAGCTTATGGAGCAGCGGGAGGGCGGTGGAGACCCAGTACTTC

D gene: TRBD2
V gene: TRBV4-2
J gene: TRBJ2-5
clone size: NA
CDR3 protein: CASSQQSGEGETQYF
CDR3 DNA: TGTGCCAGCAGCCAGCAAAGCGGGGAGGGAGAGACCCAGTACTTC

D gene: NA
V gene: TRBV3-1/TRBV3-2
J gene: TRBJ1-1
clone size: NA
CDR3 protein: CASSLSRGSGTEAFF
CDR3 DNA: TGTGCCAGCAGCCTCTCCCGCGGGAGTGGCACTGAAGCTTTCTTT

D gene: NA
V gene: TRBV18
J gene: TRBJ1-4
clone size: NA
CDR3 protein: CASSFRQATTNEKLFF
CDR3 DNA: TGTGCCAGCTCATTTCGGCAGGCGACAACTAATGAAAAACTGTTTTTT

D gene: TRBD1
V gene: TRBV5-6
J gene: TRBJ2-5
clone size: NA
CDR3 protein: CASSLGTGEETQYF
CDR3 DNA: TGTGCCAGCAGCCTCGGGACAGGAGAAGAGACCCAGTACTTC

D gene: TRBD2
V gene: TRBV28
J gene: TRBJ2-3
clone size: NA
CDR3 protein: CASSFAGGPLDTQYF
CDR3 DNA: TGTGCCAGCAGTTTTGCGGGAGGGCCTCTAGATACGCAGTATTTT

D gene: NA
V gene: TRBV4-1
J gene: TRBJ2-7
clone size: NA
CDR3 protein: CASSQVPQDTYEQYF
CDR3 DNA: TGCGCCAGCAGCCAAGTCCCGCAGGATACCTACGAGCAGTACTTC

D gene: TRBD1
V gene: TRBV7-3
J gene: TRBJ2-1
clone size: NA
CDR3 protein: CASSLGTGVDEQFF
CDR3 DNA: TGTGCCAGCAGCTTAGGGACAGGGGTCGATGAGCAGTTCTTC

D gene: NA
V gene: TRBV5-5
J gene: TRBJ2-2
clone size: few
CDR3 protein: CASKLSVYTGELFF
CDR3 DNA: TGTGCCAGCAAACTCAGCGTTTACACCGGGGAGCTGTTTTTT

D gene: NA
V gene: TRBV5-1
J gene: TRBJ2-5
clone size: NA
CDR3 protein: CASTVQAAQETQYF
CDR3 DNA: TGCGCCAGCACCGTACAGGCGGCGCAAGAGACCCAGTACTTC

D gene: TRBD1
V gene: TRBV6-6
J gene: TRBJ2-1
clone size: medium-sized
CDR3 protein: CASRQGASYNEQFF
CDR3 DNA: TGTGCCAGCAGACAGGGGGCCTCCTACAATGAGCAGTTCTTC

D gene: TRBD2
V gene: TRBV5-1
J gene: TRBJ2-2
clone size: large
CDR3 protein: CASSLATSGVTGELFF
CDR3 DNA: TGCGCCAGCAGCTTGGCGACTAGCGGGGTGACCGGGGAGCTGTTTTTT

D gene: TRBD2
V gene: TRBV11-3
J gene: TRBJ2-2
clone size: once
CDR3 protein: CASSYYVRGLASGELFF
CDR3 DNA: TGTGCCAGCAGCTACTACGTTAGGGGACTAGCGTCCGGGGAGCTGTTTTTT